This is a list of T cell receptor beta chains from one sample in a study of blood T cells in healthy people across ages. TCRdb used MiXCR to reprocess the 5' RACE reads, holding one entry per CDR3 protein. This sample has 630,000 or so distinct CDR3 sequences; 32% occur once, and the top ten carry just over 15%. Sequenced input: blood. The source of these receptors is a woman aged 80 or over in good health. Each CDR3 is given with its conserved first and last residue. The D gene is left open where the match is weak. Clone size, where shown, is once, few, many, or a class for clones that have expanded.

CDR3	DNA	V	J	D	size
CASSLGPVNSPLHF	TGCGCCAGCAGCTTGGGACCTGTAAATTCACCCCTCCACTTT	TRBV5-1	TRBJ1-6	.	many
CASSRSSGGAADTQYF	TGCGCCAGCAGCCGGAGCTCAGGGGGCGCCGCAGATACGCAGTATTTT	TRBV5-1	TRBJ2-3	TRBD1	once
CASSTPRTQHNEQYF	TGTGCCAGCAGCACACCCCGAACCCAACACAATGAGCAGTACTTC	TRBV6-2/TRBV6-3	TRBJ2-7	.	.
CASSPQGIEGYTF	TGTGCCAGCAGCCCACAGGGAATTGAGGGCTACACCTTC	TRBV7-2	TRBJ1-2	.	many
CSVEVSYEQYF	TGCAGCGTTGAAGTCTCCTACGAGCAGTACTTC	TRBV29-1	TRBJ2-7	.	.
CAIRSGGERVEQYF	TGTGCCATCAGGTCGGGGGGGGAGAGGGTCGAGCAGTACTTC	TRBV10-3	TRBJ2-7	TRBD2	many
CASSEQGRNTGELFF	TGTGCCAGCAGTGAACAGGGGAGGAACACCGGGGAGCTGTTTTTT	TRBV6-1	TRBJ2-2	.	.
CATSDRTSGPTTSTDTQYF	TGTGCCACCAGTGATCGGACTAGCGGCCCCACCACTAGCACAGATACGCAGTATTTT	TRBV24-1	TRBJ2-3	TRBD2	many
CASSFGRSTDAQYF	TGTGCCAGCAGTTTTGGCAGGAGCACAGATGCGCAGTATTTT	TRBV12-3/TRBV12-4	TRBJ2-3	.	.
CACSQDEGTEAFF	TGCGCCTGCAGCCAAGACGAGGGTACTGAAGCTTTCTTT	TRBV4-1	TRBJ1-1	.	few
CASSLHPGLAGSSSYNEQFF	TGTGCCAGCAGCCTACACCCGGGACTAGCGGGGTCGAGCTCCTACAATGAGCAGTTCTTC	TRBV3-2	TRBJ2-1	.	many
CASRKGGQISYEQYF	TGTGCCAGCCGAAAAGGAGGACAGATCTCCTACGAGCAGTACTTC	TRBV6-2/TRBV6-3	TRBJ2-7	.	.
CASSKIPLAGTNTGELFF	TGTGCCAGCAGCAAAATCCCTCTAGCGGGGACGAACACCGGGGAGCTGTTTTTT	TRBV21-1	TRBJ2-2	.	few
CASSLSPGNMGRRLGTEAFF	TGTGCCAGCTCACTTTCGCCGGGAAATATGGGAAGGAGGCTCGGCACTGAAGCTTTCTTT	TRBV18	TRBJ1-1	.	once
CASSPGQGAFGYTIYF	TGTGCCAGCAGTCCGGGACAGGGGGCCTTCGGGTACACCATATATTTT	TRBV28	TRBJ1-3	TRBD1	.
CASSIGLAGAYNEQFF	TGCGCCAGCAGCATTGGACTAGCGGGTGCCTACAATGAGCAGTTCTTC	TRBV5-1	TRBJ2-1	TRBD2	many
CASSEMRVSTDTQYF	TGTGCCAGCAGTGAAATGCGGGTCAGCACAGATACGCAGTATTTT	TRBV6-1	TRBJ2-3	.	many
CAGSTAGKYGYTF	TGTGCCGGATCCACGGCAGGGAAGTATGGCTACACCTTC	TRBV7-9	TRBJ1-2	.	few
CASSPALGQEDYNEQFF	TGTGCCAGCAGTCCCGCACTGGGGCAGGAGGATTACAATGAGCAGTTCTTC	TRBV6-6	TRBJ2-1	.	.
CASSFGQGVNSPLHF	TGTGCCAGCAGCTTCGGTCAGGGGGTCAATTCACCCCTCCACTTT	TRBV11-1	TRBJ1-6	TRBD1	.
CSARDPIDGEPRFF	TGCAGCGCTAGAGATCCGATTGACGGCGAGCCCCGGTTCTTC	TRBV20-1	TRBJ2-1	.	.
CASSLDRLGETRYF	TGTGCCAGCAGCTTGGACAGGCTTGGAGAGACCCGGTACTTC	TRBV7-3	TRBJ2-5	TRBD1	.
CASSMRLAGTNEQFF	TGTGCCAGTAGTATGAGGCTAGCGGGAACGAATGAGCAGTTCTTC	TRBV7-8	TRBJ2-1	TRBD2	.
CAISESMAGGLDEQFF	TGTGCCATCAGTGAGTCGATGGCGGGGGGGCTTGATGAGCAGTTCTTC	TRBV10-3	TRBJ2-1	TRBD2	.
CAWSSGPYEQYF	TGTGCCTGGAGCTCGGGACCCTACGAGCAGTACTTC	TRBV30	TRBJ2-7	.	few
CATSRVGQGRRQFF	TGTGCCACCAGCAGAGTGGGACAGGGTCGAAGGCAGTTCTTC	TRBV15	TRBJ2-1	TRBD1	many
CASSSPVSGRTDTQYF	TGTGCCAGCAGTTCCCCGGTGAGCGGGCGCACAGATACGCAGTATTTT	TRBV6-6	TRBJ2-3	.	many
CAISEMGNYGYTF	TGTGCCATCAGTGAGATGGGGAACTATGGCTACACCTTC	TRBV10-3	TRBJ1-2	.	many
CASSSLDRNGYTF	TGTGCCAGCAGTTCCCTTGACAGAAATGGCTACACCTTC	TRBV12-3/TRBV12-4	TRBJ1-2	.	many
CSARDPKRGGTDTQYF	TGCAGTGCTAGAGATCCCAAGCGGGGGGGCACAGATACGCAGTATTTT	TRBV20-1	TRBJ2-3	TRBD2	many
CASSSRRNPTYEQYF	TGTGCCAGCAGCAGCCGACGGAACCCAACCTACGAGCAGTACTTC	TRBV21-1	TRBJ2-7	.	many
CASSPTGGPTNYGHTF	TGTGCCAGCAGCCCCACAGGGGGCCCCACTAACTATGGCCACACCTTC	TRBV7-2	TRBJ1-2	TRBD1	.
CASSELRGGGYTF	TGTGCCAGCAGTGAATTAAGGGGCGGGGGCTACACCTTC	TRBV25-1	TRBJ1-2	.	many
CASSLGGSRKKLFF	TGTGCCAGCAGCCTAGGGGGGTCCCGGAAAAAGCTGTTTTTT	TRBV7-2	TRBJ2-2	.	.
CSARAGGDGYTF	TGCAGTGCTAGAGCGGGAGGGGATGGCTACACCTTC	TRBV20-1	TRBJ1-2	.	.
CSAGTGTSSYEQYF	TGCAGCGCTGGAACCGGGACTAGTTCCTACGAGCAGTACTTC	TRBV20-1	TRBJ2-7	TRBD2	.
CASSLVFSGGVTDTQYF	TGTGCCAGCAGCTTAGTTTTTAGCGGGGGGGTCACAGATACGCAGTATTTT	TRBV7-2	TRBJ2-3	TRBD2	.
CASRLGTSVASGELFF	TGTGCCAGCAGACTAGGGACTAGCGTCGCGTCCGGGGAGCTGTTTTTT	TRBV2	TRBJ2-2	TRBD2	.
CASSVGGIMNTEAFF	TGTGCCAGCAGCGTAGGGGGGATCATGAACACTGAAGCTTTCTTT	TRBV9	TRBJ1-1	.	.
CASSRIRTVVYNSPLHF	TGTGCCAGCAGCCGGATCCGGACCGTAGTCTATAATTCACCCCTCCACTTT	TRBV6-2/TRBV6-3	TRBJ1-6	.	many
CASSQVIGTGVPEAFF	TGCGCCAGCAGCCAAGTAATCGGGACAGGGGTTCCTGAAGCTTTCTTT	TRBV4-3	TRBJ1-1	TRBD1	few
CATSRPPRQVNEKLFF	TGTGCCACCAGCAGACCGCCCAGACAGGTTAATGAAAAACTGTTTTTT	TRBV15	TRBJ1-4	.	many
CASSLDGQTGELFF	TGTGCCAGCAGCTTAGACGGACAGACCGGGGAGCTGTTTTTT	TRBV11-2	TRBJ2-2	.	.
CASSQDRVGWEQYF	TGCGCCAGCAGCCAAGATCGCGTTGGCTGGGAGCAGTACTTC	TRBV4-3	TRBJ2-7	.	.